One and the same sample provided the 19 T cell receptor beta chains below, sequenced in a study of response to subunit inactivated influenza vaccine. TCRdb called the RT-PCR reads again in MiXCR, with one record for every CDR3 protein. This table has 710,000 or so distinct CDR3 sequences, 15% to 18% appearing once. The starting material was PBMCs from blood, obtained approximately 13 days after vaccination. These receptors were collected from a man aged 45-65 years who received an inactivated influenza vaccine.

The chain employs TRBV20-1 and TRBJ2-5, with unresolved D. The V gene's germline CDR1 is DFQATT and CDR2 SNEGSKA (reference sequence). The CDR3 runs to 14 residues. The ends were cut back, 7 bases at V and 2 bases at J, with 17 bases in the middle. The CDR3 loop is CSGYMALEQETQYF. The DNA for the CDR3 is TGCAGTGGGTACATGGCGTTAGAACAAGAGACCCAGTACTTC.

This clonotype was seen a handful of times. The chain combines TRBV20-1 with TRBJ2-3; the D gene is possibly TRBD2 (6 bases). The ends were cut back, 1 base at V and 1 base at J, with 9 bases in the middle. Germline V gene data show CDR1 as DFQATT and CDR2 as SNEGSKA (reference sequence). This CDR3 contains 14 residues. CDR3 region: CSARAASGTDTQYF. CDR3 nucleotides: TGCAGTGCTAGAGCGGCTAGCGGCACAGATACGCAGTATTTT.

The chain recombines TRBV7-3 with TRBJ2-1; 9 bases map to TRBD2. V trimming: 0 bases; J trimming: 7 bases; junction bases outside the gene matches: 4. Germline V gene data show CDR1 as SGHTA and CDR2 as FQGTGA. The CDR3 totals 15 residues. CDR3 sequence reads: CASSLTGLARNEQFF. The CDR3, as DNA: TGTGCCAGCAGCTTAACGGGACTAGCAAGGAATGAGCAGTTCTTC.

The chain combines TRBV20-1 with TRBJ1-4, with no clear D. The CDR3 consists of 15 residues. V was trimmed by 5 bases and J by 3 bases, leaving 16 bases between them. CDR1 is DFQATT and CDR2 is SNEGSKA in the germline V gene (reference sequence). In nucleotides, the CDR3 is TGCAGTGCTTCCCGCAGCGCGGGGTCTAATGAAAAACTGTTTTTT. This codes for CSASRSAGSNEKLFF.

There are a few counts of this clonotype. This rearrangement joins TRBV20-1 to TRBJ1-1; D gene uncertain. The CDR3 has 13 amino acids. The germline gives CDR1 DFQATT, CDR2 SNEGSKA (reference sequence). V was shortened by 2 bases and J by 4 bases, with 11 bases between the two germline ends. The DNA for the CDR3 is TGCAGTGCTAGACCGTCATTTGGCACTGAAGCTTTCTTT. The encoded protein is CSARPSFGTEAFF.

This clonotype has more than one count but fewer than ten. The CDR3 here is CASRRQGLSNEKLFF. CDR3 DNA: TGTGCCAGCAGAAGGCAGGGGTTGTCTAATGAAAAACTGTTTTTT. V is TRBV2 and J is TRBJ1-4; a weak D match, TRBD1 (6 bases). V was shortened by 6 bases and J by 3 bases, with 14 bases between the two germline ends. Germline CDR1 and CDR2: SNHLY and FYNNEI. The CDR3 totals 15 residues.

This clonotype was counted a few times. The chain links TRBV10-3 to TRBJ2-1, with 11 positions matching TRBD2. Losses at the gene ends were 7 bases for V and 8 bases for J; bases not matched to a gene: 7. Germline V gene sequence: CDR1 ENHRY, CDR2 SYGVKD. The CDR3 consists of 14 residues. The DNA for the CDR3 is TGTGCCATCACTCCTAGCGGGGGGTTCGATGAGCAGTTCTTC. It encodes CAITPSGGFDEQFF.

The chain links TRBV18 to TRBJ2-2; the D gene is possibly TRBD1 (6 bases). Trimming removed 1 base at V and 0 bases at J, with 12 bases between. The CDR3 contains 17 residues. The germline CDR1 and CDR2 sequences are KGHSH and LQKENI. This CDR3 reads CASSPREQGSNTGELFF. The CDR3 region has the DNA TGTGCCAGCTCACCACGCGAACAGGGATCGAACACCGGGGAGCTGTTTTTT.

The V gene is TRBV9, the J gene TRBJ2-3, with 12 nucleotides matching TRBD2. This CDR3 region has 18 residues. The J segment lost 2 bases and the V segment lost 2 bases, leaving 9 bases of the junction unmatched. The germline gives CDR1 SGDLS, CDR2 YYNGEE. Written as DNA, the CDR3 is TGTGCCAGCAGCGTGGGACTAGCGGGCTTAAGGGTCACAGATACGCAGTATTTT. This sequence encodes CASSVGLAGLRVTDTQYF. The full variable domain, completed using reference TRBV9 and TRBJ2-3, is DSGVTQTPKHLITATGQRVTLRCSPRSGDLSVYWYQQSLDQGLQFLIQYYNGEERAKGNILERFSAQQFPDLHSELNLSSLELGDSALYFCASSVGLAGLRVTDTQYFGPGTRLTVL.

This clonotype showed up just a few times. The chain carries TRBV24-1 and TRBJ2-1; D ambiguous. Germline CDR1 KGHDR, CDR2 SFDVKD. The CDR3 has 13 amino acids. The V gene lost 3 bases and the J gene lost 3 bases, with 5 bases spanning the gap. CDR3 residues: CATSDNYYNEQFF. The CDR3 coding sequence is TGTGCCACCAGTGATAACTACTACAATGAGCAGTTCTTC.

J is TRBJ2-6 and V is TRBV10-3; D could derive from TRBD1 or TRBD2 (5 bases each). The CDR3 runs 17 residues. The V gene's germline CDR1 is ENHRY and CDR2 SYGVKD. V lost 4 bases and J 4 bases, leaving 17 bases between the germline ends. The CDR3 reads CAISGGQGSLGANVLTF. CDR3 bases: TGTGCCATCAGTGGCGGGCAGGGATCCCTGGGGGCCAACGTCCTGACTTTC.

The chain is built from TRBV21-1 and TRBJ1-5. TRBV21-1 is marked as a pseudogene. CDR3 length: 18 residues. CDR3 DNA: TGTGCCAGCAGCAAAGCGCTTTATCCCCGGCTAGGCAATCAGCCCCAGCATTTT. Amino acid sequence: CASSKALYPRLGNQPQHF.

V is TRBV7-3 and J is TRBJ1-5, with D perhaps TRBD1 (5 bases). The germline CDR1 and CDR2 sequences are SGHTA and FQGTGA. Between the trimmed V and J ends, which lost 5 bases and 6 bases, there was a span of 11 bases. The CDR3 extends over 13 amino acids. The CDR3 region is CASSARGGQPQHF. The CDR3, as DNA: TGTGCCAGCAGCGCCCGGGGGGGTCAGCCCCAGCATTTT.

The gene calls are TRBV4-2 and TRBJ2-1; D ambiguous. V was trimmed by 0 bases and J by 5 bases, leaving 8 bases between them. The CDR3 consists of 14 residues. Germline V gene sequence: CDR1 LGHNA, CDR2 YNFKEQ. The CDR3 here is CASSQELSNNEQFF. CDR3 coding DNA: TGTGCCAGCAGCCAAGAGTTGAGCAACAATGAGCAGTTCTTC.

This clonotype was counted at least ten times. The gene calls are TRBV29-1 and TRBJ2-3; 15 positions match TRBD2. Losses at the gene ends were 6 bases for V and 3 bases for J; bases not matched to a gene: 4. The germline gives CDR1 SQVTM, CDR2 ANQGSEA. CDR3 length: 15 residues. The CDR3 reads CSVTGTSGRTDTQYF. CDR3 coding DNA: TGCAGCGTGACTGGGACTAGCGGGAGGACAGATACGCAGTATTTT.

The V call is TRBV4-1, the J call TRBJ1-4; D gene unclear. This CDR3 has 16 amino acids. Per germline, CDR1 MGHRA and CDR2 YSYEKL. Trimming removed 0 bases at V and 0 bases at J, with 8 bases between. CDR3 DNA sequence: TGCGCCAGCAGCCAAGATTGGTTCTCAACTAATGAAAAACTGTTTTTT. Translated, it gives CASSQDWFSTNEKLFF.

CDR3 bases: TGTGCCAGCAGCCATGGGACTAGCGGGAGGGGTGAGCAGTTCTTC. Amino acids: CASSHGTSGRGEQFF. The V call is TRBV3-1, the J call TRBJ2-1; 16 bases agree with TRBD2. The CDR3 extends over 15 amino acids. V trimming: 3 bases; J trimming: 9 bases; junction bases outside the gene matches: 2. Germline V lookup: CDR1 LGHDT, CDR2 YNNKEL (reference sequence).

The table lists this clonotype with a few counts. This chain connects TRBV4-1 to TRBJ2-7, with 8 nucleotides matching TRBD1. Per the germline V gene, CDR1 is MGHRA and CDR2 is YSYEKL. The J segment lost 1 base and the V segment lost 0 bases, leaving 5 bases of the junction unmatched. The CDR3 sequence is 16 residues long. CDR3 nucleotides: TGCGCCAGCAGCCAAGAGCGAAGGGACAGGTCCTACGAGCAGTACTTC. Translation: CASSQERRDRSYEQYF.

This clonotype was picked up many times. This chain uses TRBV29-1 with TRBJ2-1; 10 bases are a match to TRBD2. The CDR3 contains 16 residues. V lost 5 bases, J lost 1 base, and 8 bases stayed unmatched. The germline V gene has CDR1 SQVTM and CDR2 ANQGSEA. CDR3 in amino acids: CSVSLAGVRSYNEQFF. CDR3 DNA: TGCAGCGTTAGTCTAGCGGGAGTACGTTCCTACAATGAGCAGTTCTTC.